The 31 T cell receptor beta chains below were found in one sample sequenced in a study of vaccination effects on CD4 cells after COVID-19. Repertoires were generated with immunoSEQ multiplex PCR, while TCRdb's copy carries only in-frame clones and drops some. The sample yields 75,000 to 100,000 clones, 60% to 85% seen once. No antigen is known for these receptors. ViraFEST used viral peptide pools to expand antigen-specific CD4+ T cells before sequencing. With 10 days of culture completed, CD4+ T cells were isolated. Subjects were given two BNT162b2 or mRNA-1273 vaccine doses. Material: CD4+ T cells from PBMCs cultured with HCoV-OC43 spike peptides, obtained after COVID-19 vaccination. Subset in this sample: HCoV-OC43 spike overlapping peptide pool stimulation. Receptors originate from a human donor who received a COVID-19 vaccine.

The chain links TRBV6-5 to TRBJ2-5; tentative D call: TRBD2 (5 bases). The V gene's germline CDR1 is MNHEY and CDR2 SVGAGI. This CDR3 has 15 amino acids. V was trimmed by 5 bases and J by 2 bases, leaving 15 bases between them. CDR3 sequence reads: CASSNGVGEQETQYF. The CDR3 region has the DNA TGTGCCAGCAGTAACGGTGTCGGGGAGCAAGAGACCCAGTACTTC.

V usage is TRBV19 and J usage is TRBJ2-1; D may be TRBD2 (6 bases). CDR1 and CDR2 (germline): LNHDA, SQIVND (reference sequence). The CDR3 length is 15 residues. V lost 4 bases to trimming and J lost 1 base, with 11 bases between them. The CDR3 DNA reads TGTGCCAGTAGTAAGGTCGGGGGTTCCTACAATGAGCAGTTCTTC. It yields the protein CASSKVGGSYNEQFF. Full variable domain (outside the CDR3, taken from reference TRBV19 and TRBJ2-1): DGGITQSPKYLFRKEGQNVTLSCEQNLNHDAMYWYRQDPGQGLRLIYYSQIVNDFQKGDIAEGYSVSREKKESFPLTVTSAQKNPTAFYLCASSKVGGSYNEQFFGPGTRLTVL.

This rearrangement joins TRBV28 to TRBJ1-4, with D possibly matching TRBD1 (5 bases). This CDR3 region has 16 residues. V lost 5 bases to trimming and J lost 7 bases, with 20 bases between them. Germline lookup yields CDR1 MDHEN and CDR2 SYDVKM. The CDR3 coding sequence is TGTGCCAGCAGTCAGGGAAGTCTCTCAGCAGGTGAAAAACTGTTTTTT. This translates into CASSQGSLSAGEKLFF.

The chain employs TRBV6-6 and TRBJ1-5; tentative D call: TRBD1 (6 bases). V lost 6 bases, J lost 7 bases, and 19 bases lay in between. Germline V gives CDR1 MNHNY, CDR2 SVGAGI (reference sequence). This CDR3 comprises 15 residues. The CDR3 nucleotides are TGTGCCAGCAGGGGGAACAGGGAGATTGGGCAGCCCCAGCATTTT. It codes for CASRGNREIGQPQHF.

CDR3 nucleotides: TGTGCCAGCAGTTATGCGAGGTACACCGGGGAGCTGTTTTTT. It yields the protein CASSYARYTGELFF. J is TRBJ2-2 and V is TRBV6-2 or TRBV6-3; D gene ambiguous. Germline lookup yields CDR1 MNHEY and CDR2 SVGEGT. The CDR3 contains 14 residues. Trimming cost V 3 bases and J 3 bases, with 8 bases left between them.

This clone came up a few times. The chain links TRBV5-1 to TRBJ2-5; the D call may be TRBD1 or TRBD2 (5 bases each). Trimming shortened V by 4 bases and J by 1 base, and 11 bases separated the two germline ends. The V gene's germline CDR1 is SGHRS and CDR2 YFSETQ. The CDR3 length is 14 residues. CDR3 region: CASSHGTAQETQYF. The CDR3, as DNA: TGCGCCAGCAGCCACGGGACGGCCCAAGAGACCCAGTACTTC. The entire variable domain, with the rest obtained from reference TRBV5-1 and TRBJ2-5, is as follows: KAGVTQTPRYLIKTRGQQVTLSCSPISGHRSVSWYQQTPGQGLQFLFEYFSETQRNKGNFPGRFSGRQFSNSRSEMNVSTLELGDSALYLCASSHGTAQETQYFGPGTRLLVL.

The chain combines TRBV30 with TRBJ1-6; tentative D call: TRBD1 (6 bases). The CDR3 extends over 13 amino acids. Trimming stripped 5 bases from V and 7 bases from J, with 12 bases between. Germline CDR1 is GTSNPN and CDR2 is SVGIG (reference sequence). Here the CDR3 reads CAWGTGSNSPLHF. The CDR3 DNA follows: TGTGCCTGGGGTACAGGGAGCAATTCACCCCTCCACTTT.

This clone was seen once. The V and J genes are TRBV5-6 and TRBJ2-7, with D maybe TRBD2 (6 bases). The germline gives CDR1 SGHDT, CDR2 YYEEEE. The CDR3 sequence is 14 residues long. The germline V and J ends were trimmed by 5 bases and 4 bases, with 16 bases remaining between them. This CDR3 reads CASSWRGVVYEQYV. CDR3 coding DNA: TGTGCCAGCAGTTGGCGGGGTGTCGTTTACGAGCAGTACGTC.

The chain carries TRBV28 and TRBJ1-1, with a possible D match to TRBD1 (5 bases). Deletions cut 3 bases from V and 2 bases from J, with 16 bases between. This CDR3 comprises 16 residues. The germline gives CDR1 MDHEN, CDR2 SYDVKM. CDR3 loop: CASSFSGAVRNTEAFF. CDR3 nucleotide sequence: TGTGCCAGCAGTTTTAGCGGGGCCGTTAGAAACACTGAAGCTTTCTTT.

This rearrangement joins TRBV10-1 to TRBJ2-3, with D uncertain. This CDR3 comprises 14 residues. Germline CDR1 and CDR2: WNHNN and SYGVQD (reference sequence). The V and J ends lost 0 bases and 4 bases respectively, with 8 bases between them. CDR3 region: CASSESDPADTQYF. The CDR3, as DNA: TGCGCCAGCAGTGAGTCGGACCCCGCAGATACGCAGTATTTT.

CDR3 amino acids: CASSSTSGGGYTDTQYF. CDR3 coding DNA: TGCGCCAGCAGCTCGACTAGCGGGGGGGGATACACAGATACGCAGTATTTT. This chain links TRBV5-1 with TRBJ2-3; 14 nucleotides line up with TRBD2. The CDR3 extends over 17 amino acids. Looked up from germline, CDR1 is SGHRS and CDR2 is YFSETQ. The ends lost 3 bases at V and 2 bases at J; junction bases unmatched: 5.

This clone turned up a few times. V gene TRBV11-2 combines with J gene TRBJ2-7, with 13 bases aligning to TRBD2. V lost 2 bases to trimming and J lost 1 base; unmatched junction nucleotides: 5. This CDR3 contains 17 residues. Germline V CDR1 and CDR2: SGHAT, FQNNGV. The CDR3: CASSLSTSGGISYEQYV. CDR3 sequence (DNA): TGTGCCAGCAGCTTATCGACTAGCGGGGGGATATCCTACGAGCAGTACGTC.

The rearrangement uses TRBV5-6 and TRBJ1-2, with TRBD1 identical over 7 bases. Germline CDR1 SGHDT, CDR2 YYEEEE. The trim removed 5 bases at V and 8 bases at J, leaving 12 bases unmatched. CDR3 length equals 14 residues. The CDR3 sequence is CASRSLGGARGYTF. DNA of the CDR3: TGTGCCAGCAGATCCTTAGGGGGCGCTCGGGGCTACACCTTC.

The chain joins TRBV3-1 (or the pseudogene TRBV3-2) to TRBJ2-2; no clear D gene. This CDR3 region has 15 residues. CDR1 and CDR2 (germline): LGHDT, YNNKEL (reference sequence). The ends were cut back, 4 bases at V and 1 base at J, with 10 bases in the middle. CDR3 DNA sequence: TGTGCCAGCAGCCGACTCCCGGTGAACACCGGGGAGCTGTTTTTT. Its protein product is CASSRLPVNTGELFF.

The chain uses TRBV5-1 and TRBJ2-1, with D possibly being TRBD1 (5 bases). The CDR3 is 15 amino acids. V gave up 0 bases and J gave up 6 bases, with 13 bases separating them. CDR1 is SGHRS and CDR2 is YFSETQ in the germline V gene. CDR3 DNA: TGCGCCAGCAGCTTGGGAAGGGGTACGGTCAATGAGCAGTTCTTC. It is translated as CASSLGRGTVNEQFF.

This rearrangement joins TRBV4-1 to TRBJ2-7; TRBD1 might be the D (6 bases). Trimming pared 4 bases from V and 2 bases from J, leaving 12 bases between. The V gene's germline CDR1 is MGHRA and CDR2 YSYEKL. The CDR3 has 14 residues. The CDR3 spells CASSPIGQPYEQYV. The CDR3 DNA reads TGCGCCAGCAGCCCGATAGGACAGCCCTACGAGCAGTACGTC.

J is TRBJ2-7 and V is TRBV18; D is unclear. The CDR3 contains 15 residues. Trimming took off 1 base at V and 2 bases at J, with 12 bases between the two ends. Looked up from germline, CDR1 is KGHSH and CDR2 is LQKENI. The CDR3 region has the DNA TGTGCCAGCTCACCACGGCAGGCCATCACCTACGAGCAGTACTTC. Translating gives CASSPRQAITYEQYF.

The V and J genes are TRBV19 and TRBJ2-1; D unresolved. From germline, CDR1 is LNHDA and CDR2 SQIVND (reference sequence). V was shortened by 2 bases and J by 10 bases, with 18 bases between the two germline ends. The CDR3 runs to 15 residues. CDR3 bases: TGTGCCAGTAGTATATTCAAATCGGTGGCCACAGAGCAGTTCTTC. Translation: CASSIFKSVATEQFF.

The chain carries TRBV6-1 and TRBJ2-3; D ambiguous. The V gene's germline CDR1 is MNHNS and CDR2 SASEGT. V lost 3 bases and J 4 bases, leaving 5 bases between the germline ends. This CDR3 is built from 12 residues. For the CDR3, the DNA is TGTGCCAGCAGTGAGAACTCAGATACGCAGTATTTT. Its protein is CASSENSDTQYF.

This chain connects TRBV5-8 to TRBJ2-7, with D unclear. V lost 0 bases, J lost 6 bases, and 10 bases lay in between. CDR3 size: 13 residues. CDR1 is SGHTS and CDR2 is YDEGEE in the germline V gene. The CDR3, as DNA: TGTGCCAGCAGCTTGGAGGCTAACGGCGAGCAGTACGTC. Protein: CASSLEANGEQYV.

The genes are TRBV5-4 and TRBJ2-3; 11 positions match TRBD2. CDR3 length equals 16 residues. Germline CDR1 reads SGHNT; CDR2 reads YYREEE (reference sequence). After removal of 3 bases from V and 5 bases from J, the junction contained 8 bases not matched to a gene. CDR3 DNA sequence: TGTGCCAGCAGCTCAATGACTAGCGGGGTTGGAGATACGCAGTATTTT. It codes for CASSSMTSGVGDTQYF.

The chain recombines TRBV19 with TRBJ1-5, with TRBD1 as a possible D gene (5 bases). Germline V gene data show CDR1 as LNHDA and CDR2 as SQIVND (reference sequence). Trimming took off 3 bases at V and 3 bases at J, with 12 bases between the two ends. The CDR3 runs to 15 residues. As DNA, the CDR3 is TGTGCCAGTAGTATTTCAGGGATAAACAATCAGCCCCAGCATTTT. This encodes CASSISGINNQPQHF.

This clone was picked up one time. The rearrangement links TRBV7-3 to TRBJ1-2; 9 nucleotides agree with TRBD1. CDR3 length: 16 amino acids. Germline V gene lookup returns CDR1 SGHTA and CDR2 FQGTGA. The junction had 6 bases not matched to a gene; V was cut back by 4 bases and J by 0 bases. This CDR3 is CASSSTGGQANYGYTF. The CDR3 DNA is TGTGCCAGCAGCTCGACAGGGGGTCAGGCTAACTATGGCTACACCTTC. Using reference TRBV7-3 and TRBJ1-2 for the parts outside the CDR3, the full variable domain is GAGVSQTPSNKVTEKGKYVELRCDPISGHTALYWYRQSLGQGPEFLIYFQGTGAADDSGLPNDRFFAVRPEGSVSTLKIQRTERGDSAVYLCASSSTGGQANYGYTFGSGTRLTVV.

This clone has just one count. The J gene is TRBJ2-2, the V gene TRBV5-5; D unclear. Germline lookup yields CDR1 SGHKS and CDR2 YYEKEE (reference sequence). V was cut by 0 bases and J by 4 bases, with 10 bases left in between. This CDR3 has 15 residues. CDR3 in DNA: TGTGCCAGCAGCTTGGGGACCGGCACCACCGGGGAGCTGTTTTTT. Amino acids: CASSLGTGTTGELFF.

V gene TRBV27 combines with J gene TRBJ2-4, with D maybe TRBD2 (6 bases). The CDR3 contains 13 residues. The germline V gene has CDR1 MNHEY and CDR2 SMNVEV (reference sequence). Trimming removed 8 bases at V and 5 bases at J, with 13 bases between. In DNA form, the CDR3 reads TGTGCCAGCCGCCGCGGGAATGAAAACATTCAGTACTTC. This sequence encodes CASRRGNENIQYF.

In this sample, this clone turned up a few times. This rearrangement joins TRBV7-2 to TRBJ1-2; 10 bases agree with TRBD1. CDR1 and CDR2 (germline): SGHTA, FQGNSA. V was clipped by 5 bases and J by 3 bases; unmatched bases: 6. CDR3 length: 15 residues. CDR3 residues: CASSLIGQGDYGYTF. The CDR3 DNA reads TGTGCCAGCAGCCTCATCGGACAGGGGGACTATGGCTACACCTTC.

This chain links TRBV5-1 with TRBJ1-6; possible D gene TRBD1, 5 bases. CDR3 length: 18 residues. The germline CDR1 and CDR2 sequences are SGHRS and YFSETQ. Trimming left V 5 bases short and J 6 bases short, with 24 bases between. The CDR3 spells CASSRRVDTGSGNSPLHF. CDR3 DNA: TGCGCCAGCAGTCGCCGGGTGGACACTGGCTCGGGTAATTCACCCCTCCACTTT.

CDR3 sequence (DNA): TGTGCCAGCAGTTTTGGGGGCAGGGACATTCAGTACTTC. Its translation is CASSFGGRDIQYF. The rearrangement uses TRBV12-3 or TRBV12-4 and TRBJ2-4; D may be TRBD1 (6 bases). The germline V and J ends were trimmed by 3 bases and 8 bases, with 11 bases remaining between them. The CDR3 is made up of 13 amino acids.

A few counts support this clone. In nucleotides, the CDR3 is TGTGCCAGCAGTGAACTTAGCGTCGACGAGCAGTACGTC. Translating gives CASSELSVDEQYV. This sequence joins TRBV6-4 and TRBJ2-7; tentative D call: TRBD2 (5 bases). Trimming removed 3 bases from V and 5 bases from J, with 11 bases in between. The CDR3 runs to 13 residues. CDR1 is MRHNA and CDR2 is SNTAGT in the germline V gene.

CDR3 sequence reads: CASSPLRGGNTDTQYF. CDR3 DNA sequence: TGTGCCAGCAGCCCCCTCCGGGGGGGAAACACAGATACGCAGTATTTT. This chain connects TRBV14 to TRBJ2-3, with 8 bases that match TRBD2. The CDR3 has 16 amino acids. Germline assignment: CDR1 SGHDN and CDR2 FVKESK. V shed 4 bases and J 2 bases; nucleotides not matched to a gene: 8.

The CDR3 DNA reads TGCGCCAGCAGCCAAGATCCGGTGAACACTGAAGCTTTCTTT. It specifies CASSQDPVNTEAFF. The rearrangement joins TRBV4-3 to TRBJ1-1; the D is unclear. The CDR3 spans 14 residues. Germline assignment: CDR1 LGHNA and CDR2 YSLEER. The V gene lost 0 bases and the J gene lost 0 bases, with 5 bases spanning the gap.